The 30 T cell receptor beta chains below come from one sample, sequenced in a study of technical replicates of blood from a few donors. Sequencing was performed with immunoSEQ multiplex PCR; in TCRdb, only in-frame clones are kept and a portion is missing. The sample has 80,000 to 90,000 clones, roughly 94% seen once. Sequencing was performed on T cells isolated from PBMCs. These receptors came from a human donor in good health.

This clone was counted once. The chain carries TRBV15 and TRBJ2-2; unclear D gene. V lost 0 bases to trimming and J lost 3 bases, with 8 bases between them. Germline lookup yields CDR1 LNHNV and CDR2 YYDKDF (reference sequence). The CDR3 loop spans 15 amino acids. CDR3 in amino acids: CATSRELTDTGELFF. CDR3 nucleotides: TGTGCCACCAGCAGAGAGCTAACGGACACCGGGGAGCTGTTTTTT.

V usage is TRBV9 and J usage is TRBJ2-7, with TRBD1 identical over 7 bases. V shed 4 bases, J shed 7 bases, and the junction held 17 bases outside the gene matches. In germline, CDR1 is SGDLS, CDR2 YYNGEE. The CDR3 covers 16 residues. The CDR3 spells CASSPRRGDRVQEQYF. The CDR3 DNA follows: TGTGCCAGCAGCCCCAGAAGGGGCGACAGGGTCCAAGAGCAGTACTTC.

The V call is TRBV7-9, the J call TRBJ1-1; 7 bases align to TRBD1. V lost 1 base to trimming and J lost 3 bases; unmatched junction nucleotides: 5. Germline V gene sequence: CDR1 SEHNR, CDR2 FQNEAQ (reference sequence). The CDR3 is made up of 15 amino acids. The CDR3 region has the DNA TGTGCCAGCAGCTTAGGAGGGGGCACGGACACTGAAGCTTTCTTT. Its protein product is CASSLGGGTDTEAFF.

The chain is built from TRBV5-4 and TRBJ2-5; 8 nucleotides match TRBD1. CDR3 size: 16 residues. With V trimmed by 0 bases and J by 1 base, 5 bases remained unmatched. Per germline, CDR1 SGHNT and CDR2 YYREEE (reference sequence). This chain's CDR3 is CASSLGQGSLQETQYF. The CDR3 DNA reads TGTGCCAGCAGCTTGGGACAGGGGTCCCTCCAAGAGACCCAGTACTTC.

V and J are TRBV29-1 and TRBJ2-3; no clear D. CDR1 and CDR2 (germline): SQVTM, ANQGSEA. This CDR3 spans 11 amino acids. Here the CDR3 reads CSWRRTDTQYF. CDR3 nucleotides: TGCAGTTGGCGGCGCACAGATACGCAGTATTTT.

The chain employs TRBV9 and TRBJ2-5; 9 positions agree with TRBD1. CDR3 length equals 14 residues. V gave up 1 base and J gave up 5 bases; unmatched junction bases: 3. CDR1 and CDR2 from the germline V gene are SGDLS and YYNGEE. The CDR3 here is CASSVSGQGETQYF. The CDR3 DNA follows: TGTGCCAGCAGCGTATCAGGACAGGGGGAGACCCAGTACTTC.

J is TRBJ1-1 and V is TRBV25-1, with 8 bases lining up with TRBD1. The J segment lost 5 bases and the V segment lost 1 base, leaving 12 bases of the junction unmatched. CDR1 MGHDK and CDR2 SYGVNS come from the germline V gene. This CDR3 spans 17 amino acids. The CDR3 region is CASSESTPGTGLTEAFF. The CDR3 region has the DNA TGTGCCAGCAGTGAATCCACCCCCGGGACAGGACTAACTGAAGCTTTCTTT.

The chain recombines TRBV6-5 with TRBJ2-5; TRBD1 might be the D (5 bases). CDR3 size: 14 residues. Trimming shortened V by 4 bases and J by 5 bases, and 14 bases separated the two germline ends. Germline V CDR1 and CDR2: MNHEY, SVGAGI. The CDR3 DNA reads as TGTGCCAGCAGTTGGGGCATCTCGGCGGAGACCCAGTACTTC. Protein: CASSWGISAETQYF.

CDR3: CASSMAGRPDEQYF. The CDR3 DNA is TGTGCCAGCAGCATGGCGGGGAGGCCGGACGAGCAGTACTTC. The rearrangement uses TRBV5-6 and TRBJ2-7, with D tentatively TRBD2 (6 bases). The V gene lost 4 bases and the J gene lost 5 bases, with 16 bases spanning the gap. The CDR3 contains 14 residues. Germline V gives CDR1 SGHDT, CDR2 YYEEEE.

This chain joins TRBV19 and TRBJ1-1; 9 nucleotides line up with TRBD1. The CDR3 runs to 14 residues. V lost 6 bases to trimming and J lost 1 base; unmatched junction nucleotides: 3. Per the germline V gene, CDR1 is LNHDA and CDR2 is SQIVND (reference sequence). This CDR3 reads CASSPGQGNTEAFF. The CDR3 DNA reads TGTGCCAGTAGCCCGGGACAGGGGAACACTGAAGCTTTCTTT.

This clone was seen a single time. The chain recombines TRBV11-3 with TRBJ1-1, with TRBD1 identical over 9 bases. This CDR3 comprises 14 residues. Germline V gene sequence: CDR1 SGHNT, CDR2 YENEEA. V lost 2 bases, J lost 6 bases, and 4 bases stayed unmatched. In DNA form, the CDR3 reads TGTGCCAGCAGCTTACCCGGGACAGGGTCTGAAGCTTTCTTT. It translates to CASSLPGTGSEAFF.

This chain joins TRBV5-1 and TRBJ1-4; 7 bases line up with TRBD1. There are 15 residues in the CDR3. V shed 3 bases, J shed 8 bases, and the junction held 10 bases outside the gene matches. Germline values: CDR1 SGHRS, CDR2 YFSETQ. The CDR3 reads CASSSQTGAREKLFF. The CDR3 nucleotides read TGCGCCAGCAGCTCACAAACAGGGGCACGGGAAAAACTGTTTTTT.

This chain uses TRBV29-1 with TRBJ1-5; D call uncertain. The CDR3 runs to 14 residues. In germline, CDR1 is SQVTM, CDR2 ANQGSEA. V was cut by 4 bases and J by 0 bases, with 10 bases left in between. Written as DNA, the CDR3 is TGCAGCGTTGGGGAGGGCTATAGCAATCAGCCCCAGCATTTT. This gives the protein CSVGEGYSNQPQHF.

This chain joins TRBV2 and TRBJ2-1, with a tentative D call TRBD2 (5 bases). The CDR3 is 14 amino acids. Germline loops: CDR1 SNHLY, CDR2 FYNNEI. The V end lost 4 bases, the J end lost 8 bases, and 15 bases lay between the germline ends. CDR3 nucleotides: TGTGCCAGCAGTGGAGGGAACCGTCGCGATGAGCAGTTCTTC. Protein: CASSGGNRRDEQFF.

This clone has only one observation. The chain employs TRBV5-1 and TRBJ1-1, with 9 bases matching TRBD1. This CDR3 is built from 15 residues. Germline CDR1 SGHRS, CDR2 YFSETQ. The junction had 10 bases not matched to a gene; V was cut back by 4 bases and J by 6 bases. Here the CDR3 reads CASSTTGTGNSEAFF. CDR3 nucleotides: TGCGCCAGCAGCACTACCGGGACAGGGAATTCTGAAGCTTTCTTT. The entire variable domain, with the rest obtained from reference TRBV5-1 and TRBJ1-1, is as follows: KAGVTQTPRYLIKTRGQQVTLSCSPISGHRSVSWYQQTPGQGLQFLFEYFSETQRNKGNFPGRFSGRQFSNSRSEMNVSTLELGDSALYLCASSTTGTGNSEAFFGQGTRLTVV.

The V call is TRBV5-4, the J call TRBJ1-2; D perhaps matches TRBD1 (5 bases). CDR1 SGHNT and CDR2 YYREEE come from the germline V gene (reference sequence). CDR3 length: 13 amino acids. V lost 5 bases to trimming and J lost 1 base, with 9 bases between them. CDR3 sequence reads: CASSPDSNYGYTF. DNA for the CDR3: TGTGCCAGCAGTCCTGACAGTAACTATGGCTACACCTTC. The whole variable domain, filled in from reference TRBV5-4 and TRBJ1-2, reads ETGVTQSPTHLIKTRGQQVTLRCSSQSGHNTVSWYQQALGQGPQFIFQYYREEENGRGNFPPRFSGLQFPNYSSELNVNALELDDSALYLCASSPDSNYGYTFGSGTRLTVV.

The rearrangement uses TRBV6-1 and TRBJ1-2; a weak D match, TRBD1 (5 bases). The CDR3 sequence is 15 residues long. V gave up 3 bases and J gave up 0 bases, with 11 bases separating them. Germline V gene sequence: CDR1 MNHNS, CDR2 SASEGT. The CDR3: CASSDIRTPNYGYTF. The CDR3 nucleotides read TGTGCCAGCAGTGATATTCGGACACCTAACTATGGCTACACCTTC.

The genes are TRBV11-2 and TRBJ1-1; D uncertain. The V gene lost 4 bases and the J gene lost 0 bases, with 12 bases spanning the gap. CDR1 SGHAT and CDR2 FQNNGV come from the germline V gene. The CDR3 loop spans 15 amino acids. The CDR3 DNA sequence: TGTGCCAGCAGCTCCGTTACCGACATGAACACTGAAGCTTTCTTT. The encoded protein is CASSSVTDMNTEAFF.

The CDR3 DNA is TGCGCCAGCAGGGACAGGGACTACAATGAGCAGTTCTTC. Its translation is CASRDRDYNEQFF. The chain combines TRBV10-1 with TRBJ2-1; 8 bases match TRBD1. V shed 6 bases and J 3 bases; nucleotides not matched to a gene: 1. The CDR3 spans 13 residues. The germline CDR1 and CDR2 sequences are WNHNN and SYGVQD (reference sequence).

The J gene is TRBJ2-3, the V gene TRBV27; D is unclear. Trimming removed 5 bases from V and 2 bases from J, with 20 bases in between. In germline, CDR1 is MNHEY, CDR2 SMNVEV (reference sequence). The CDR3 loop spans 17 amino acids. The CDR3, as DNA: TGTGCCAGCAGTCCCCCTTGGGCAACAACTTACACAGATACGCAGTATTTT. It codes for CASSPPWATTYTDTQYF.

The genes are TRBV5-1 and TRBJ2-7, with TRBD1 matching 7 bases. Trimming at V came to 0 bases and at J to 4 bases, leaving 7 bases not matched to a gene. This CDR3 comprises 15 residues. Germline-derived CDR1 and CDR2 are SGHRS and YFSETQ. The CDR3 coding sequence is TGCGCCAGCAGCTTGGCCTCGTCAGGGGGTTACGAGCAGTACTTC. Translating it yields CASSLASSGGYEQYF.

This rearrangement joins TRBV10-2 to TRBJ1-1; D is possibly TRBD1 (5 bases). Germline V gene lookup returns CDR1 WSHSY and CDR2 SAAADI. The CDR3 length is 16 residues. With 6 bases removed from V and 4 bases from J, the gap between germline ends came to 21 bases. The DNA of the CDR3 is TGCGCCAGCAGCCCGGATTTCAGGGCAGGTGGCACTGAAGCTTTCTTT. It encodes CASSPDFRAGGTEAFF.

The chain is built from TRBV4-1 and TRBJ2-1; possibly TRBD1 for D (6 bases). Deletions cut 1 base from V and 5 bases from J, with 15 bases between. The CDR3 has 16 residues. CDR1 is MGHRA, CDR2 YSYEKL, per germline. The CDR3 DNA follows: TGCGCCAGCAGCCAAGTTCGGCAGGGGCGGAACAATGAGCAGTTCTTC. Translating it yields CASSQVRQGRNNEQFF.

This rearrangement joins TRBV6-6 to TRBJ2-1, with TRBD1 identical over 9 bases. Trimming cost V 0 bases and J 3 bases; bases outside gene matches: 3. This CDR3 region has 16 residues. CDR1 is MNHNY, CDR2 SVGAGI, per germline (reference sequence). CDR3 coding DNA: TGTGCCAGCAGTTACTCTCGACAGGGGGGCTACAATGAGCAGTTCTTC. It encodes CASSYSRQGGYNEQFF.

CDR3 region: CASRPGGGLGTYEQYF. The DNA for the CDR3 is TGTGCCAGTAGACCGGGCGGGGGTCTGGGAACCTACGAGCAGTACTTC. The chain has TRBV19 and TRBJ2-7; 7 bases are shared with TRBD2. CDR3 size: 16 residues. Trimming removed 6 bases from V and 2 bases from J; junction bases left unmatched: 13. Germline-derived CDR1 and CDR2 are LNHDA and SQIVND (reference sequence).

V and J are TRBV4-1 and TRBJ2-2; TRBD2 matches 11 bases. V was clipped by 3 bases and J by 5 bases; unmatched bases: 11. Germline CDR1 is MGHRA and CDR2 is YSYEKL. The CDR3 length is 18 residues. CDR3 sequence reads: CASSHSGLAESLTGELFF. CDR3 in DNA: TGCGCCAGCAGCCATTCGGGACTAGCGGAGTCATTGACCGGGGAGCTGTTTTTT.

The CDR3 spells CASSLFSGGSYNEQFF. As DNA, the CDR3 is TGTGCCAGCAGTTTATTTAGCGGAGGGTCCTACAATGAGCAGTTCTTC. This chain joins TRBV28 and TRBJ2-1; possible D gene TRBD2, 6 bases. The CDR3 runs 16 residues. The V gene's germline CDR1 is MDHEN and CDR2 SYDVKM. The V gene lost 1 base and the J gene lost 1 base, with 11 bases spanning the gap.

The gene calls are TRBV29-1 and TRBJ1-2; tentatively, D is TRBD1 (6 bases). The CDR3 loop spans 12 amino acids. Germline loops: CDR1 SQVTM, CDR2 ANQGSEA. V dropped 6 bases and J dropped 4 bases, with 12 bases sitting between them. Written as DNA, the CDR3 is TGCAGCGTGAATCAGGGGTCCTATGGCTACACCTTC. Protein sequence: CSVNQGSYGYTF.

The rearrangement joins TRBV30 to TRBJ2-7; 8 bases align to TRBD1. The CDR3 contains 12 residues. Trimming cost V 1 base and J 4 bases; bases outside gene matches: 0. Germline V CDR1 and CDR2: GTSNPN, SVGIG (reference sequence). CDR3 sequence (DNA): TGTGCCTGGAGTGACAGGGGGTACGAGCAGTACTTC. Protein sequence: CAWSDRGYEQYF. Full variable domain (missing parts from reference TRBV30 and TRBJ2-7): SQTIHQWPATLVQPVGSPLSLECTVEGTSNPNLYWYRQAAGRGLQLLFYSVGIGQISSEVPQNLSASRPQDRQFILSSKKLLLSDSGFYLCAWSDRGYEQYFGPGTRLTVT.

This chain joins TRBV6-5 and TRBJ2-3; perhaps TRBD1 as D (5 bases). CDR3 length: 16 amino acids. Per the germline V gene, CDR1 is MNHEY and CDR2 is SVGAGI. Trimming cost V 0 bases and J 2 bases, with 12 bases left between them. CDR3 sequence reads: CASSYSRPRATDTQYF. For the CDR3, the DNA is TGTGCCAGCAGTTACTCGAGGCCCAGGGCCACAGATACGCAGTATTTT.